This T cell receptor (beta chain) was found in a study of blood T cell repertoires in COVID-19. Study summary: T cells, B-cell-depleted T cells, or PBMCs provided the cDNA or gDNA that served as material.

Original data processing: Reference gene primer amplification in the assay estimated nucleated cell counts. Assay used: immunoSEQ multiplex PCR; TCRdb lists only in-frame clones, some missing. Clone size and the V and J calls come from that table; the DNA yielded D and trimming. The sample has under 300,000 clones; approximately 88% are singletons. The receptor comes from a man in his fifties or sixties with acute or convalescent COVID-19. The sample taken for sequencing was peripheral blood.

The CDR3 here is CAIQKRRAPGNTIYF. The CDR3, as DNA: TGTGCCATCCAGAAAAGGAGAGCACCTGGAAACACCATATATTTT. The gene calls are TRBV6-5 and TRBJ1-3; D uncertain. CDR3 length: 15 residues. V dropped 10 bases and J dropped 2 bases, with 18 bases sitting between them. Germline V gene lookup returns CDR1 MNHEY and CDR2 SVGAGI.